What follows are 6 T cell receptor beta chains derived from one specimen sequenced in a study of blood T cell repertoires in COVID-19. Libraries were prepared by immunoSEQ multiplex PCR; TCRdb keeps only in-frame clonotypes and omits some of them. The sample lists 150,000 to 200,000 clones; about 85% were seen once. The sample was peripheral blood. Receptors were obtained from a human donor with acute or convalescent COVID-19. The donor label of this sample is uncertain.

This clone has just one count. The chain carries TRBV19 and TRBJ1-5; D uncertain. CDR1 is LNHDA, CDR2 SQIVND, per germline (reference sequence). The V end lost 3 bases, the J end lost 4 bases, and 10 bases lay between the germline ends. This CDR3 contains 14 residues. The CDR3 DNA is TGTGCCAGTAGTATTAGTTCGGGGAATCAGCCCCAGCATTTT. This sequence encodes CASSISSGNQPQHF.

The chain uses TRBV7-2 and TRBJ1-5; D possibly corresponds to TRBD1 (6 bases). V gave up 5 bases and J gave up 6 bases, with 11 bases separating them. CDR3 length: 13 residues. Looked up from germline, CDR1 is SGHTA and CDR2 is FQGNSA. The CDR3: CASSVQGRQPQHF. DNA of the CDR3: TGTGCCAGCAGCGTCCAGGGGCGTCAGCCCCAGCATTTT.

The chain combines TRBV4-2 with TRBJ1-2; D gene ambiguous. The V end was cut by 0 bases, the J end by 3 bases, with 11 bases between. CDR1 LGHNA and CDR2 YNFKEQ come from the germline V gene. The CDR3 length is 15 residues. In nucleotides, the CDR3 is TGTGCCAGCAGCCAAGATTCGAGGGTTGACTATGGCTACACCTTC. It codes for CASSQDSRVDYGYTF.

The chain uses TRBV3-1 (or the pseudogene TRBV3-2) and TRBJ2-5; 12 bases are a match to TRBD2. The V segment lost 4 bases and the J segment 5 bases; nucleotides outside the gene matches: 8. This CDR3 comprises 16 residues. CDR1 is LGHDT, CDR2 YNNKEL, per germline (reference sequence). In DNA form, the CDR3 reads TGTGCCAGCAGCCCGCGCCTAGCGGGGGGGAGGGAGACCCAGTACTTC. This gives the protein CASSPRLAGGRETQYF.

The CDR3 DNA reads as TGTGCCAGCAGCTTAGCCCATGGCGGGGGGGTGAACACCGGGGAGCTGTTTTTT. Translation gives CASSLAHGGGVNTGELFF. V gene TRBV7-2 combines with J gene TRBJ2-2; 9 nucleotides agree with TRBD2. The CDR3 is 18 amino acids. Unmatched junction bases numbered 6, after V lost 0 bases and J lost 1 base. Germline CDR1 reads SGHTA; CDR2 reads FQGNSA.

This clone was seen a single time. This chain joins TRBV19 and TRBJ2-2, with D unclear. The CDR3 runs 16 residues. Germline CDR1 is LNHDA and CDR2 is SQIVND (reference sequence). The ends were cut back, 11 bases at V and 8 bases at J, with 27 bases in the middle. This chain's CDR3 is CASSFGSVVRSGELFF. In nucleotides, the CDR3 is TGTGCCTCTTCATTCGGTTCTGTCGTTCGATCGGGGGAGCTGTTTTTT.